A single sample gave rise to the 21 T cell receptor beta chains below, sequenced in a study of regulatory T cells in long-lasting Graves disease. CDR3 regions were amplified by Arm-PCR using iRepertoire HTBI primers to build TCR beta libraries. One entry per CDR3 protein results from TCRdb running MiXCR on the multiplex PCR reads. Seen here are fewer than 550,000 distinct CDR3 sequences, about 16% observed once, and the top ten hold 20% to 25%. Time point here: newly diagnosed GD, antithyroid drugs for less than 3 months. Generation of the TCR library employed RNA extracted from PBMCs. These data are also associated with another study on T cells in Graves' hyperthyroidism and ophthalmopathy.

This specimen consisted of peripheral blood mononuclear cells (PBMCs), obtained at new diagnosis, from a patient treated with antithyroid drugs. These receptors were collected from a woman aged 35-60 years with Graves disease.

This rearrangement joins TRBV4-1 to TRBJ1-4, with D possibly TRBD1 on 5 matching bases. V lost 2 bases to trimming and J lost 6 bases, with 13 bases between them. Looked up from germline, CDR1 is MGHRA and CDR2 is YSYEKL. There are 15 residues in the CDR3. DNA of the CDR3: TGCGCCAGCAGCCAATATGAGGCAGGGTATGAAAAACTGTTTTTT. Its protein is CASSQYEAGYEKLFF.

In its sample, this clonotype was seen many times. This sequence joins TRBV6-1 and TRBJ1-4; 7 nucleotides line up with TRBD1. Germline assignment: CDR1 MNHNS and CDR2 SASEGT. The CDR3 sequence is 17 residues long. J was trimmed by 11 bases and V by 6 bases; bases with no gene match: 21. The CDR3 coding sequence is TGTGCCAGCAGCAGTGGGGGACAGCGCCTGACAAGGTGGAAACTGTTTTTT. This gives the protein CASSSGGQRLTRWKLFF.

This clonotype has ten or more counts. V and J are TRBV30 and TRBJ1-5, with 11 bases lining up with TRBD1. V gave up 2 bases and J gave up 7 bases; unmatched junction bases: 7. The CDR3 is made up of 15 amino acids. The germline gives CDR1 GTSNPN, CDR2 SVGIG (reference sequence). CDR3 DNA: TGTGCCTGGAGTTCCGGACAGGGGGCGAGACAGCCCCAGCATTTT. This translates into CAWSSGQGARQPQHF.

CDR3 sequence: CASSAGLAGGGIQYF. Here the CDR3 DNA reads TGTGCCAGCAGTGCGGGACTAGCGGGGGGCGGCATTCAGTACTTC. This chain connects TRBV12-3 or TRBV12-4 to TRBJ2-4; 15 bases agree with TRBD2. The CDR3 length is 15 residues. After removal of 5 bases from V and 9 bases from J, the junction contained 5 bases not matched to a gene.

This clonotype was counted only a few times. CDR3 in amino acids: CASSQGGTHQETQYF. CDR3 nucleotides: TGCGCCAGCAGCCAAGGAGGAACTCACCAAGAGACCCAGTACTTC. The chain combines TRBV4-1 with TRBJ2-5, with no clear D. Germline CDR1 MGHRA, CDR2 YSYEKL. V shed 1 base and J shed 0 bases, with 9 bases lying between them. CDR3 length: 15 residues.

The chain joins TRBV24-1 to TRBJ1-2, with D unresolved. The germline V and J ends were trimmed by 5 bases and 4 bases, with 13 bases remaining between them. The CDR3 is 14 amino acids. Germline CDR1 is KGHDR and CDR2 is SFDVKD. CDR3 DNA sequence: TGTGCCACCAGTGTTGGCGGGCAGACCTATGGCTACACCTTC. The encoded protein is CATSVGGQTYGYTF.

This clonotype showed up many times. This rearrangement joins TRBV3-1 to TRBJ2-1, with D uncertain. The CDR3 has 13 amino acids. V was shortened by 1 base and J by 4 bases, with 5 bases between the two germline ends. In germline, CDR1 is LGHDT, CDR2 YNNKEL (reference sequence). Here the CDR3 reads CASSQVEYNEQFF. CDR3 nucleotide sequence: TGTGCCAGCAGCCAAGTGGAATACAATGAGCAGTTCTTC.

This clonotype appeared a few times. As DNA, the CDR3 is TGTGCCAGCAGTTTATTCCGGGACCAGGGGCCAGGCTACACCTTC. It translates to CASSLFRDQGPGYTF. V gene TRBV12-3 or TRBV12-4 combines with J gene TRBJ1-2; tentative D call: TRBD1 (6 bases). V dropped 2 bases and J dropped 8 bases, with 18 bases sitting between them. The CDR3 spans 15 residues.

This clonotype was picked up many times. The CDR3 sequence: CASSPPAGGNTGELFF. The CDR3 DNA sequence: TGTGCCAGCAGCCCGCCAGCGGGGGGTAACACCGGGGAGCTGTTTTTT. The chain is built from TRBV7-9 and TRBJ2-2; 9 bases agree with TRBD2. After removal of 5 bases from V and 2 bases from J, the junction contained 6 bases not matched to a gene. Germline CDR1 reads SEHNR; CDR2 reads FQNEAQ (reference sequence). This CDR3 contains 16 residues. The variable domain in full, with the rest retrieved from reference TRBV7-9 and TRBJ2-2, is DTGVSQNPRHKITKRGQNVTFRCDPISEHNRLYWYRQTLGQGPEFLTYFQNEAQLEKSRLLSDRFSAERPKGSFSTLEIQRTEQGDSAMYLCASSPPAGGNTGELFFGEGSRLTVL.

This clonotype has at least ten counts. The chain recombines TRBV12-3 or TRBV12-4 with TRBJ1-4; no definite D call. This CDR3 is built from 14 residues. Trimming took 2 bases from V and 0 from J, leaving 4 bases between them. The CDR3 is CASSLIATNEKLFF. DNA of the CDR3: TGTGCCAGCAGTTTAATTGCAACTAATGAAAAACTGTTTTTT.

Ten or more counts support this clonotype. The CDR3 sequence: CASSYGGRAEAFF. CDR3 nucleotides: TGTGCCAGCAGTTACGGGGGCAGGGCCGAAGCTTTCTTT. This chain links TRBV6-5 with TRBJ1-1, with D possibly being TRBD1 (6 bases). Trimming took 2 bases from V and 8 from J, leaving 12 bases between them. The CDR3 is 13 amino acids. Germline values: CDR1 MNHEY, CDR2 SVGAGI.

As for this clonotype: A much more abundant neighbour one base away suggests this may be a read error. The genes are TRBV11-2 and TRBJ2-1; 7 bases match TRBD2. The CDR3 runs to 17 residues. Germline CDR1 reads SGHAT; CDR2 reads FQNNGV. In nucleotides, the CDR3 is TGTGCCGGCAGCAAAGACGGCCTAGCGGTCCATGACAATGAGCAGTTCTTC. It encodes CAGSKDGLAVHDNEQFF.

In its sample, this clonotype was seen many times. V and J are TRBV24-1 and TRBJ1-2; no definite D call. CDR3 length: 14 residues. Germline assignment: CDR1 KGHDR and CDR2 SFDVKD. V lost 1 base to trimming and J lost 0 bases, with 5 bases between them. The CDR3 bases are TGTGCCACCAGTGATTTTAGGGCTAACTATGGCTACACCTTC. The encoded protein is CATSDFRANYGYTF.

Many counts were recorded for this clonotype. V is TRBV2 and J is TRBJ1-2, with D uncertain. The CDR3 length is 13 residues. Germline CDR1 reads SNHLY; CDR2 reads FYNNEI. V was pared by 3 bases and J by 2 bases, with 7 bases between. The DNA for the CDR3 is TGTGCCAGCAGTGATTTGGGGAACTATGGCTACACCTTC. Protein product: CASSDLGNYGYTF.

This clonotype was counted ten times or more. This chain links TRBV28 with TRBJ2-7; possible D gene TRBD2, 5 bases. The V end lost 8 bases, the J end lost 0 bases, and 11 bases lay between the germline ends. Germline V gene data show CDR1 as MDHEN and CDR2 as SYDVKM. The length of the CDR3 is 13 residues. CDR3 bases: TGTGCCAGCGGCTATGGGAGCTCCTACGAGCAGTACTTC. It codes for CASGYGSSYEQYF.

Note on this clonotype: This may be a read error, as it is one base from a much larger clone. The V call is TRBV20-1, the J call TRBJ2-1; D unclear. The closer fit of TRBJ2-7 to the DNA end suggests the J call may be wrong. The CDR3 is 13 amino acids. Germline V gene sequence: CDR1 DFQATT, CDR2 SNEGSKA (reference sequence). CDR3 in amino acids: CSARGYSAIEQYF. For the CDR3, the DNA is TGCAGTGCTAGAGGGTACTCCGCGATTGAGCAGTACTTC.

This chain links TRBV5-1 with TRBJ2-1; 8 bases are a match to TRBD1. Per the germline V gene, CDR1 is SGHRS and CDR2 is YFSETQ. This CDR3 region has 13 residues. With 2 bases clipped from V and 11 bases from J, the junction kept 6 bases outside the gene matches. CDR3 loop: CASSFQGANQQFF. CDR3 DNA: TGCGCCAGCAGCTTTCAGGGGGCAAATCAGCAGTTCTTC.

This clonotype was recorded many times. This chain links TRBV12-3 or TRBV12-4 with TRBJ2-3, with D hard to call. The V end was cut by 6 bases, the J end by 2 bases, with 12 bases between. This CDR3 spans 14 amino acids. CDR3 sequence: CASRKGVYTDTQYF. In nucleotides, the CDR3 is TGTGCCAGCAGGAAAGGAGTTTACACAGATACGCAGTATTTT.

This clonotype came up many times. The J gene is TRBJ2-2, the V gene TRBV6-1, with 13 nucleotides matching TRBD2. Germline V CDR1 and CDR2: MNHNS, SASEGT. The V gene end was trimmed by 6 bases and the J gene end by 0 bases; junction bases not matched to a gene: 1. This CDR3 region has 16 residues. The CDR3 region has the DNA TGTGCCAGCAGGACTAGCGGGGGGACGAACACCGGGGAGCTGTTTTTT. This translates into CASRTSGGTNTGELFF.

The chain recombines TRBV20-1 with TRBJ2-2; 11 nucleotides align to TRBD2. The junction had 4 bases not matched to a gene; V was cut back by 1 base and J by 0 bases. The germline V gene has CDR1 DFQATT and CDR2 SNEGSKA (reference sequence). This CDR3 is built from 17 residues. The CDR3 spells CSARGGTSGTNTGELFF. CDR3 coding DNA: TGCAGTGCTAGAGGCGGGACTAGCGGAACGAACACCGGGGAGCTGTTTTTT.

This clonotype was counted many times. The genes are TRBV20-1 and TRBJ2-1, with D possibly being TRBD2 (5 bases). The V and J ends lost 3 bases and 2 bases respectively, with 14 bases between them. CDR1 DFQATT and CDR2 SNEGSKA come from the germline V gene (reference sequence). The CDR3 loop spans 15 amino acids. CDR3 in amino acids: CSAREVRNPYNEQFF. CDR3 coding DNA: TGCAGTGCTAGGGAGGTCCGCAATCCCTACAATGAGCAGTTCTTC.